This T cell receptor (beta chain) emerged from a study of siplizumab effects on memory and regulatory T cells. Study-wide points: Naive T cell populations appeared to exhibit greater diversity than memory cells and appeared to be major alloresponse contributors. Researchers could map only a minor fraction of alloreactive clones to unstimulated subsets. For mappable alloreactive CD4+ clones, the mean Treg-derived fraction was 68.8% with siplizumab and approximately 30% in controls.

Generated by immunoSEQ multiplex PCR, the TCRdb table keeps only in-frame clones and is missing some. In the table there are over 100,000 clones, over 90% of which are singletons. There are 13 residues in the CDR3. Germline lookup yields CDR1 MNHEY and CDR2 SMNVEV (reference sequence). The V end was cut by 5 bases, the J end by 2 bases, with 9 bases between. A word on this clone: What it binds is not known.

The sequencing input was Tregs sorted from blood. The origin of this receptor is a human donor in good health. The chain links TRBV27 to TRBJ1-2, with D tentatively TRBD1 (5 bases). The CDR3 DNA is TGTGCCAGCAGTATGAAGGGGAACTATGGCTACACCTTC. Protein product: CASSMKGNYGYTF.